This T cell receptor beta chain was recovered during a study of T cell responses to AZD1222 COVID-19 vaccine. Study-wide findings and caveats: Among the donors, most were white British and more were female, and clonal diversity was possibly underestimated.

Using immunoSEQ multiplex PCR, the repertoire was profiled, and TCRdb retains in-frame clones only, with some absent. The table has 150,000 to 200,000 clones, approximately 94% seen once. This CDR3 region has 14 residues. Germline V gene data show CDR1 as SGHTA and CDR2 as FQGNSA. Trimming pared 5 bases from V and 8 bases from J, leaving 15 bases between. As regards this clone: The antigen is unknown.

The chain employs TRBV7-2 and TRBJ2-2, with D hard to call. The receptor was isolated from an adult in good health. Here the sequenced sample was peripheral blood, taken on day 0 of AZD1222 vaccination. DNA for the CDR3: TGTGCCAGCAGCCCACTCACAAAGAGAGGGGAGCTGTTTTTT. Translating gives CASSPLTKRGELFF.